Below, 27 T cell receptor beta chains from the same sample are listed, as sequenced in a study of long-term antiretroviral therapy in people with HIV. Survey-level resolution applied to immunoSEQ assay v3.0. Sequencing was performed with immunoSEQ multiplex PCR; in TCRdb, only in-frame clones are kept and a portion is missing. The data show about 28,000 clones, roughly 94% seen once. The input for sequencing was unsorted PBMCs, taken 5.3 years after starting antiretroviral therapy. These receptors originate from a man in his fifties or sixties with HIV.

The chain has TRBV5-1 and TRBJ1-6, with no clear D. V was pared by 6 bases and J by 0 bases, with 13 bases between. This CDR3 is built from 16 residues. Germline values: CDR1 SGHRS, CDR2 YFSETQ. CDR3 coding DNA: TGCGCCAGCACCAAGACGGTTCTCTCCTATAATTCACCCCTCCACTTT. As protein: CASTKTVLSYNSPLHF.

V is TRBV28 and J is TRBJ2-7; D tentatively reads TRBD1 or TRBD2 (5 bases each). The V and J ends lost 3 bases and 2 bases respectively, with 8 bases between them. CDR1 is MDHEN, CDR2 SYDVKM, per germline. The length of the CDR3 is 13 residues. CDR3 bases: TGTGCCAGCAGTTTGAGGGGCCCCTACGAGCAGTACTTC. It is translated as CASSLRGPYEQYF.

The CDR3, as DNA: TGCGCCAGCAGCCTCGGGACTAGCGGCCGCCCAGATACGCAGTATTTT. This gives the protein CASSLGTSGRPDTQYF. The V and J genes are TRBV5-1 and TRBJ2-3; 11 nucleotides agree with TRBD2. Per germline, CDR1 SGHRS and CDR2 YFSETQ. With V trimmed by 4 bases and J by 4 bases, 8 bases remained unmatched. This CDR3 comprises 16 residues.

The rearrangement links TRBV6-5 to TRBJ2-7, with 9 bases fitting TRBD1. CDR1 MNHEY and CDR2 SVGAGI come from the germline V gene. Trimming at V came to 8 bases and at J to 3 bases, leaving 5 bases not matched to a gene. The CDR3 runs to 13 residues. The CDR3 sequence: CASGQGKGYEQYF. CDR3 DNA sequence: TGTGCCAGCGGACAGGGGAAGGGCTACGAGCAGTACTTC.

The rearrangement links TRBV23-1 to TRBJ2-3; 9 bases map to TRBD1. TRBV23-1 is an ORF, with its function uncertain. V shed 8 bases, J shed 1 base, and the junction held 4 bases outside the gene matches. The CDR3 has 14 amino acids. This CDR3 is CASHHRGRTDTQYF. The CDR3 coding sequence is TGCGCCAGCCATCACAGGGGGCGCACAGATACGCAGTATTTT.

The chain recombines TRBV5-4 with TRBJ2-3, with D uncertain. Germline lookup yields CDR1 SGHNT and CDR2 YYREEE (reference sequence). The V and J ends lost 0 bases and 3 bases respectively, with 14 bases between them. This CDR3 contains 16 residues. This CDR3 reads CASSLDLVGGTDTQYF. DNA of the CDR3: TGTGCCAGCAGCTTGGATTTGGTGGGTGGAACAGATACGCAGTATTTT.

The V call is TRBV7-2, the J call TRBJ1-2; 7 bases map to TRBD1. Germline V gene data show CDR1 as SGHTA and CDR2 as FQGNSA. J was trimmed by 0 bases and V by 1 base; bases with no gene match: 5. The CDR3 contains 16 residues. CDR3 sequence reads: CASSLVGGGANYGYTF. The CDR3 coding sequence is TGTGCCAGCAGCTTAGTAGGAGGGGGCGCTAACTATGGCTACACCTTC.

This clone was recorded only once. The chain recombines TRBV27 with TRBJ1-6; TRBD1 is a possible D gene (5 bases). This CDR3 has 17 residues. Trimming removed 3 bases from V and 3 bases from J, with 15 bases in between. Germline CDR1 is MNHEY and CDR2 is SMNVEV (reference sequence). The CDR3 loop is CASSFGQGEIYNSPLHF. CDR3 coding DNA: TGTGCCAGCAGTTTTGGGCAGGGAGAAATCTATAATTCACCCCTCCACTTT.

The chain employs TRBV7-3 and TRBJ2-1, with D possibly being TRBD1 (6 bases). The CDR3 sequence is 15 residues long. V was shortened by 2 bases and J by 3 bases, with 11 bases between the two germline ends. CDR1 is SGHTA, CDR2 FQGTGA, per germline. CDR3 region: CASSLQGSFYNEQFF. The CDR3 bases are TGTGCCAGCAGCTTACAGGGGAGCTTCTACAATGAGCAGTTCTTC.

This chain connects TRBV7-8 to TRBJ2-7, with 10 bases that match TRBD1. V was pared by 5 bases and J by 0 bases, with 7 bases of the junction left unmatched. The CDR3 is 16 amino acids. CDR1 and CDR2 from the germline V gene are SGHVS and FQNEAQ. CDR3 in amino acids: CASSPPGQGSSYEQYF. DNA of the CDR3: TGTGCCAGCAGCCCACCGGGACAGGGGAGCTCCTACGAGCAGTACTTC.

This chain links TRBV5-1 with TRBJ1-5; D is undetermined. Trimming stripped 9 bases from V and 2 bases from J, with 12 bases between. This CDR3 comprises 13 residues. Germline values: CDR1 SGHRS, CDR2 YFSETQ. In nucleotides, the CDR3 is TGCGCCACCCCCCCCGGGGGCAATCAGCCCCAGCATTTT. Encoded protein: CATPPGGNQPQHF.

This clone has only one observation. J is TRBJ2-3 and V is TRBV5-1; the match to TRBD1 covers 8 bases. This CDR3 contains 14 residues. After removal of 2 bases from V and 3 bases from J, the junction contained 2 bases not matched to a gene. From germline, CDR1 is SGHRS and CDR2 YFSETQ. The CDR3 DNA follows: TGCGCCAGCAGCTTAAACAGGGGGACAGATACGCAGTATTTT. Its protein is CASSLNRGTDTQYF.

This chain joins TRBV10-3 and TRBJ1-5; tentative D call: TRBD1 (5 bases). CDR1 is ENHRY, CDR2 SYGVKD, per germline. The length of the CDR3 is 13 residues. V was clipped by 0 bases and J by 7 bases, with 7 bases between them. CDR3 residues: CAISESGEQPQHF. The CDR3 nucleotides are TGTGCCATCAGTGAGTCAGGGGAACAGCCCCAGCATTTT.

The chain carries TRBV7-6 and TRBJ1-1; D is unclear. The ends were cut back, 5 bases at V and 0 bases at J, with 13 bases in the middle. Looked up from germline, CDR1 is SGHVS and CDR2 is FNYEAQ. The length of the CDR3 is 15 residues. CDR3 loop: CASSPLGPMNTEAFF. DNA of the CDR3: TGTGCCAGCAGCCCCCTTGGACCCATGAACACTGAAGCTTTCTTT.

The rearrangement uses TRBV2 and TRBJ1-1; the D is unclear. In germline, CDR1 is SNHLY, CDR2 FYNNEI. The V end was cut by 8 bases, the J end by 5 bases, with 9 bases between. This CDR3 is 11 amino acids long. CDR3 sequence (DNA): TGTGCCAGCGAAGTGATAACTGAAGCTTTCTTT. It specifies CASEVITEAFF. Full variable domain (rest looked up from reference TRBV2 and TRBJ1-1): EPEVTQTPSHQVTQMGQEVILRCVPISNHLYFYWYRQILGQKVEFLVSFYNNEISEKSEIFDDQFSVERPDGSNFTLKIRSTKLEDSAMYFCASEVITEAFFGQGTRLTVV.

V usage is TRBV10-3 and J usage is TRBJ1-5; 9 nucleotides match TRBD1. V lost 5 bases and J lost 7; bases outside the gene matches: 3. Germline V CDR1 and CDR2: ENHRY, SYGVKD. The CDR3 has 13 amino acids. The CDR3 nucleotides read TGTGCCATCAGTCGCGGACAGGGGCAGCCCCAGCATTTT. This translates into CAISRGQGQPQHF.

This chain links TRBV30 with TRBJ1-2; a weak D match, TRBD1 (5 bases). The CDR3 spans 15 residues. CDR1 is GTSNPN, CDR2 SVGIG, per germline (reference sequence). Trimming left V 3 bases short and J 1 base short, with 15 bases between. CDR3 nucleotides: TGTGCCTGGAGCCCCTCGGGGGGGATTAACTATGGCTACACCTTC. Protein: CAWSPSGGINYGYTF. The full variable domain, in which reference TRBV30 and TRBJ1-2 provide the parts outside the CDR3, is SQTIHQWPATLVQPVGSPLSLECTVEGTSNPNLYWYRQAAGRGLQLLFYSVGIGQISSEVPQNLSASRPQDRQFILSSKKLLLSDSGFYLCAWSPSGGINYGYTFGSGTRLTVV.

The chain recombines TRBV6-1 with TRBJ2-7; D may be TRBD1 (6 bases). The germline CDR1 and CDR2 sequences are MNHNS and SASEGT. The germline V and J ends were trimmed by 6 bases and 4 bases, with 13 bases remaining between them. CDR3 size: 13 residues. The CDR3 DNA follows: TGTGCCAGCAGCCCGGTACAGGGTTACGAGCAGTACTTC. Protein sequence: CASSPVQGYEQYF.

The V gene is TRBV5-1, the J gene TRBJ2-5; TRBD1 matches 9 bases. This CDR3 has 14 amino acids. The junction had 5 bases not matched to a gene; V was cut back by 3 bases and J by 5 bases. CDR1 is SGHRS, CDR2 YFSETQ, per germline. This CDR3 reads CASSSGTGSETQYF. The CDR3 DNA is TGCGCCAGCAGCTCCGGGACAGGGAGTGAGACCCAGTACTTC.

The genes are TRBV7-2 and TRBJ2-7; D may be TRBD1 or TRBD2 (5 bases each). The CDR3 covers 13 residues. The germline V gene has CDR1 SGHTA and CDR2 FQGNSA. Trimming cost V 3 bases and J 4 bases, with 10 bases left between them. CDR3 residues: CASSLGWGYEQYF. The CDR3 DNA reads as TGTGCCAGCAGCTTGGGTTGGGGGTACGAGCAGTACTTC.

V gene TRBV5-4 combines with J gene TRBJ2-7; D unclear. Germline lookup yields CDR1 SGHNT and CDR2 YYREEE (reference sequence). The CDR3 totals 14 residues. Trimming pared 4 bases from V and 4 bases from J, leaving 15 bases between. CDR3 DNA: TGTGCCAGCAGCGGATCAGGAGACCCTTACGAGCAGTACTTC. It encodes CASSGSGDPYEQYF.

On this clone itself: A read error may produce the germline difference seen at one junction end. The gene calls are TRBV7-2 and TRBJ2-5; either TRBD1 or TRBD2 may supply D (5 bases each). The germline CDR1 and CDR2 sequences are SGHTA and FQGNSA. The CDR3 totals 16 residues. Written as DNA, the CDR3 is TGTGCCAGCAACTTAGTAGTGAGGGGTTCTGGAGAGACCCAGTACTTC. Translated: CASNLVVRGSGETQYF.

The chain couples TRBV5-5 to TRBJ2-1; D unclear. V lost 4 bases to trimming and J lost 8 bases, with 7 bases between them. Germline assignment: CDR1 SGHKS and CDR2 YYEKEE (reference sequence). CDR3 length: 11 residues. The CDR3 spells CASSLEYEQFF. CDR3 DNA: TGTGCCAGCAGCCTTGAGTATGAGCAGTTCTTC.

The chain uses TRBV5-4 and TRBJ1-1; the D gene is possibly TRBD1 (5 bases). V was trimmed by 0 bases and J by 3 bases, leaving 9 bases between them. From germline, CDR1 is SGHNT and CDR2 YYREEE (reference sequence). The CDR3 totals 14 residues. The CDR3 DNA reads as TGTGCCAGCAGCTTGGGGGGCTCGGACACTGAAGCTTTCTTT. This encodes CASSLGGSDTEAFF.

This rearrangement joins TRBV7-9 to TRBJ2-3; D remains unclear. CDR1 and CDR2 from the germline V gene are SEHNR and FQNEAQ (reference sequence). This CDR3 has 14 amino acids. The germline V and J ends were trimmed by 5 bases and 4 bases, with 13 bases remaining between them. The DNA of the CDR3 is TGTGCCAGCAGCGAGGAGTGGGCCTCAGATACGCAGTATTTT. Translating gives CASSEEWASDTQYF. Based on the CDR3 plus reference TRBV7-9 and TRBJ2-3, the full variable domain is DTGVSQNPRHKITKRGQNVTFRCDPISEHNRLYWYRQTLGQGPEFLTYFQNEAQLEKSRLLSDRFSAERPKGSFSTLEIQRTEQGDSAMYLCASSEEWASDTQYFGPGTRLTVL.

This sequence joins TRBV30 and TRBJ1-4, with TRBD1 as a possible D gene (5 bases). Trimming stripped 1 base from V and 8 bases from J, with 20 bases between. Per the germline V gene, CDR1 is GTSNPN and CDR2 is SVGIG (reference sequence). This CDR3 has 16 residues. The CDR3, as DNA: TGTGCCTGGAGTGACTCTTCGGGGGGAGAGAAGGAAAAACTGTTTTTT. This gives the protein CAWSDSSGGEKEKLFF.

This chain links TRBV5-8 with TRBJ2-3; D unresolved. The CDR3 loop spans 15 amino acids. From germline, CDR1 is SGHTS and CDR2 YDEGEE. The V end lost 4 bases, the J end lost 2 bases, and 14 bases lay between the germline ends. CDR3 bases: TGTGCCAGCAGCCCCGCAAGGGCCTTCACAGATACGCAGTATTTT. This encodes CASSPARAFTDTQYF. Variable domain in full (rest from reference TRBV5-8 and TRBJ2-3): EAGVTQSPTHLIKTRGQQATLRCSPISGHTSVYWYQQALGLGLQFLLWYDEGEERNRGNFPPRFSGRQFPNYSSELNVNALELEDSALYLCASSPARAFTDTQYFGPGTRLTVL.